This T cell receptor (beta chain) was found in a study of spatial heterogeneity in lung cancer. Study results and limitations: How many expanded intratumoral alpha and beta TCRs were present tracked the tumor mutation count, which was a count of nonsynonymous mutations.

Specified time point: sample taken at primary tumor resection. No cells were sorted before sequencing. The whole RNA sequenced was extracted from tumor, nontumor lung or frozen PBMC. A word on this clonotype: The antigen remains unidentified.

Every individual TCR cDNA molecule carried its own unique molecular identifier, which allowed correction of PCR and sequencing errors. Each CDR3 protein is one row after TCRdb ran MiXCR on the 5' RACE reads. The sample gives about 7,800 distinct CDR3 sequences, around 18% of which show up once; around 12% is in the top ten. CDR1 is SGHTA and CDR2 is FQGNSA in the germline V gene. CDR3 length: 14 residues. V lost 0 bases and J 10 bases, leaving 15 bases between the germline ends. This specimen was lung tumor tissue, taken at surgery. This chain uses TRBV7-2 with TRBJ2-5; tentative D call: TRBD2 (5 bases). This clonotype originated in a female donor with early-stage non-small cell lung cancer. The chain's CDR3 is CASSLARSGVLQYF. In DNA form, the CDR3 reads TGTGCCAGCAGCTTAGCGCGGAGCGGCGTTCTCCAGTACTTC.